The source of this TCR beta chain is a study of T-cell reconstitution after alpha-beta-depleted transplantation in children. Study-wide results and caveats: Several hundred expanded graft clones reportedly gave rise to the alpha-beta T cells present about two months after transplant. It was surviving recipient T cells and thymic progenitors that gave some patients high TCRbeta diversity at day 60.

The V and J ends lost 2 bases and 4 bases respectively, with 14 bases between them. Germline-derived CDR1 and CDR2 are SGHTA and FQGNSA. The CDR3 is made up of 15 amino acids. Unique molecular identifiers were used in preparing the TCRbeta library. MiXCR was run by TCRdb on the PCR reads, yielding one entry per CDR3 protein. The table shows some 450,000 distinct CDR3 sequences, with 43% occurring only once. Many counts were recorded for this clonotype. What it binds is unknown. The chain is built from TRBV7-2 and TRBJ1-1; weak D call: TRBD1 (5 bases). Material: PBMCs, obtained before TCRalphabeta/CD19-depleted stem cell transplant. The receptor was derived from a girl aged 2-10 years with aplastic anemia, due to receive a stem cell transplant. CDR3 nucleotide sequence: TGTGCCAGCAGCTTATATTCCGGGGCGTCCACTGAAGCTTTCTTT. Protein: CASSLYSGASTEAFF.